This TCR beta chain came from a study of blood T cells in healthy people across ages. Study-level findings and limits: Roughly linear age-related decline in beta diversity appeared, significant by age about 40. Donors of long life had a larger count of naive CD4+ cells and greater diversity than aged donors.

To note about this clonotype: As yet, its antigen is unknown.

The use of a sample-barcoded 5' primer and a J-beta primer mix characterized a second PCR of roughly 7 to 12 cycles. Each cDNA molecule was tagged by a template-switch adaptor that had 12 random nucleotides. Using its own MiXCR run on the 5' RACE reads, TCRdb lists one record per CDR3 protein. This table holds about 1.8 million distinct CDR3 sequences, about 50% found once. V gave up 0 bases and J gave up 3 bases, with 19 bases separating them. The germline V gene has CDR1 SGDLS and CDR2 YYNGEE. The CDR3 length is 18 residues. The receptor was isolated from a middle-aged woman in good health. The sample was blood. The genes are TRBV9 and TRBJ2-1; perhaps TRBD1 as D (6 bases). As DNA, the CDR3 is TGTGCCAGCAGCGTAGAGTTGTTACAGGACAGCTACTACAATGAGCAGTTCTTC. It specifies CASSVELLQDSYYNEQFF.